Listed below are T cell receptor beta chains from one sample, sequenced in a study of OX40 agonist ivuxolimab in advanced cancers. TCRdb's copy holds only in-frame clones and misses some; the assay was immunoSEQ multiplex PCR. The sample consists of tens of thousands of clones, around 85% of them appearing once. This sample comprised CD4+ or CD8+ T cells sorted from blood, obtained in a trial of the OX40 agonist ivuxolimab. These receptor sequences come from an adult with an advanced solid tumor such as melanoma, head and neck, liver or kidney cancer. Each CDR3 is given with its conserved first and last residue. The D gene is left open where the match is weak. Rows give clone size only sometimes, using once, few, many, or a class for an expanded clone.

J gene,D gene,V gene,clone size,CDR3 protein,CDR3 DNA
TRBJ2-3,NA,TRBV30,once,CAWTVSQSSDTQYF,TGTGCCTGGACTGTCAGTCAGTCATCAGATACGCAGTATTTT
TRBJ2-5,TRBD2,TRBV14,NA,CASSQGGTSGRETQYF,TGTGCCAGCAGCCAGGGGGGGACTAGCGGCCGGGAGACCCAGTACTTC
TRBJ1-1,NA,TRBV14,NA,CASSQYVRSEAFF,TGTGCCAGCAGCCAATATGTACGGAGCGAAGCTTTCTTT
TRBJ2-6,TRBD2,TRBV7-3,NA,CASSSPSGSSSGANVLTF,TGTGCCAGCAGCTCGCCTAGCGGGAGTTCATCTGGGGCCAACGTCCTGACTTTC
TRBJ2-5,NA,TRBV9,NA,CASSPRLESETQYF,TGTGCCAGCAGCCCTCGACTAGAGTCAGAGACCCAGTACTTC
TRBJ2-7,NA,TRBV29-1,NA,CSVAAGSYEQYF,TGCAGCGTTGCTGCGGGAAGCTACGAGCAGTACTTC
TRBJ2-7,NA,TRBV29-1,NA,CSVVGGLGTYYEQYF,TGCAGCGTTGTGGGGGGACTGGGGACCTACTACGAGCAGTACTTC
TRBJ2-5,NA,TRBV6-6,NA,CASSYGGSGETQYF,TGTGCCAGCAGTTACGGGGGCTCGGGTGAGACCCAGTACTTC
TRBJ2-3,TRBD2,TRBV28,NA,CASRLAGLSSTDTQYF,TGTGCCAGCCGACTAGCGGGGCTTTCTAGCACAGATACGCAGTATTTT
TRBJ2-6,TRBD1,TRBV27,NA,CASSRTGPAGANVLTF,TGTGCCAGCAGCAGGACAGGGCCGGCCGGGGCCAACGTCCTGACTTTC
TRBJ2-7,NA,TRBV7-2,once,CASSLASRGIYEQYF,TGTGCCAGCAGCTTAGCGTCCAGGGGAATCTACGAGCAGTACTTC
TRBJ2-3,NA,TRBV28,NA,CASSPANWWGGFSTDTQYF,TGTGCCAGCAGTCCCGCAAATTGGTGGGGCGGCTTTAGCACAGATACGCAGTATTTT
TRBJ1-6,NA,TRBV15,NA,CATSREWGGNSPLHF,TGTGCCACCAGCAGAGAATGGGGGGGGAATTCACCCCTCCACTTT